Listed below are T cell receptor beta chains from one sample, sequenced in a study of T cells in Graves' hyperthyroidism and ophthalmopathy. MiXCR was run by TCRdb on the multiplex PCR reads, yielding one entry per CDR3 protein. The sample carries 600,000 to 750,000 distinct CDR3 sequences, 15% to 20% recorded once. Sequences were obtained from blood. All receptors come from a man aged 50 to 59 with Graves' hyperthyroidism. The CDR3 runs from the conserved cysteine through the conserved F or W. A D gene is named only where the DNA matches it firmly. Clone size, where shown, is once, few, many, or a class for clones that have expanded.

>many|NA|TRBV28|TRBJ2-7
TGTGCCAGCAGTTCCCCCCCCTACGAGCAGTACTTC
CASSSPPYEQYF
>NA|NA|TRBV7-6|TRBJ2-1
TGTGCCAGCAGCTTAGTGGGCGACGGAATCAATGAGCAGTTCTTC
CASSLVGDGINEQFF
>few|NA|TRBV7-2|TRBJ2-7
TGTGCCAGCAGCTTATGGGGGACGGGAAACTACGAGCAGTACTTC
CASSLWGTGNYEQYF
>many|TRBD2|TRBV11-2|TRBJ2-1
TGTGCCAGCAGCTTAAGGGGGACTAGCGGGAGTGATGAGCAGTTCTTC
CASSLRGTSGSDEQFF
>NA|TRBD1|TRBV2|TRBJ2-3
TGTGCCAGCAACAGGATGGGGACAGTACAAGATACGCAGTATTTT
CASNRMGTVQDTQYF
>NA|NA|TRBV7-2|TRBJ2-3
TGTGCCAGCAGCTGGATCGGACGGTCCACAGATACGCAGTATTTT
CASSWIGRSTDTQYF
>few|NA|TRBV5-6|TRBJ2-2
TGTGCCAGCAGCTTTTTTGGAACCGGGGAGCTGTTTTTT
CASSFFGTGELFF
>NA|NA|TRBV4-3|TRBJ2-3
TGCGCCAGCAGCCAAGAAGTCGCAGGCTTCCCGAGGGCAGATACGCAGTATTTT
CASSQEVAGFPRADTQYF
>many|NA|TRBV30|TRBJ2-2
TGTGCCTGGAGAGCGGCGGGACTCTCCACCGGGGAGCTGTTTTTT
CAWRAAGLSTGELFF
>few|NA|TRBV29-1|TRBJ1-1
TGCAGCGTTCGGAGACCGGGACAGAACACTGAAGCTTTCTTT
CSVRRPGQNTEAFF
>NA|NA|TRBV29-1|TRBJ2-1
TGCAGCGTTTCGGGCGGGACCTACAATGAGCAGTTCTTC
CSVSGGTYNEQFF
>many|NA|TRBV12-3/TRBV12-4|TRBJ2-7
TGTGCCAGCAGTTTATATGGAGGGAAACCCTACGAGCAGTACTTC
CASSLYGGKPYEQYF
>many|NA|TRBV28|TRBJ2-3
TGTGCCAGCAGTTTTGGGGCCACAGATACGCAGTATTTT
CASSFGATDTQYF
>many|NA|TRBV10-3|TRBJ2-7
TGTGCCATCAGCCCTGGGTCCTACGAGCAGTACTTC
CAISPGSYEQYF
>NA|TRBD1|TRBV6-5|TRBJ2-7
TGTGCCAGCAGTTACATAGGACAGGGAACAAATTTAGGCTACGAGCAGTACTTC
CASSYIGQGTNLGYEQYF
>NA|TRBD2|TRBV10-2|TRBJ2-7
TGCGCCAGCAGTGAGTCGGCTAGCGGGAGTTGGGAGCAGTACTTC
CASSESASGSWEQYF
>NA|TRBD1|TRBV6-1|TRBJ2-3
TGTGCCAGCAGCGGGACAGGGGACGAGGGCACAGATACGCAGTATTTT
CASSGTGDEGTDTQYF
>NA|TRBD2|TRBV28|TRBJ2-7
TGTGCCAGCAGTGCGGGACTAGCGGGAGTCTACGAGCGGTACTTC
CASSAGLAGVYERYF
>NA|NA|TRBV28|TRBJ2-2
TGTGCCAGCAGCTGGGGGGGCGCCGGGGAGCTGTTTTTT
CASSWGGAGELFF
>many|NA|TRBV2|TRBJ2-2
TGTGCCAGCAATCCGGGACAACCGAACACCGGGGAGCTGTTTTTT
CASNPGQPNTGELFF
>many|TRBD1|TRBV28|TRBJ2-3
TGTGCCAGCAGTCCCCTGCCCGGGACAGGGGGTCCAGGGGTGACAGATACGCAGTATTTT
CASSPLPGTGGPGVTDTQYF
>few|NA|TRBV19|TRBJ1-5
TGTGCCAGTACGGTAGAAAATCAGCCCCAGCATTTT
CASTVENQPQHF
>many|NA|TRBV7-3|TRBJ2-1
TGTGCCAGCAGCTTAACCGGGGGATCCAGCTCCTACAATGAGCAGTTCTTC
CASSLTGGSSSYNEQFF
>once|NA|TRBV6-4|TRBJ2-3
TGTGCCAGCAGTGACTCAGAGACAGATACGCAGTATTTT
CASSDSETDTQYF
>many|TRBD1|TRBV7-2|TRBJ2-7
TGTGCCAGCAGCTTCCGACAGGGCCCCGAGCAGTACTTC
CASSFRQGPEQYF
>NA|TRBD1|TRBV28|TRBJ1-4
TGTGCCAGCACCCGACAGGGTGAAAAACTGTCTTTT
CASTRQGEKLSF
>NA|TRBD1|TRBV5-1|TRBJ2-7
TGCGCCAGCAGCCCTCCCCGTGACAGGGGGCAGGACGAGCAGTACTTC
CASSPPRDRGQDEQYF
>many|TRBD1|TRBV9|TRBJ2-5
TGTGCCAGCAGCGGTGGGACAGGGGAGGAGACCCAGTACTTC
CASSGGTGEETQYF
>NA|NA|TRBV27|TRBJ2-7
TGTGCCAGCAGTGCACAGGGCCTCCCCTACGAGCAGTACTTC
CASSAQGLPYEQYF
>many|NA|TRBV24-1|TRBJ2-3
TGTGCCACCAGTGATTTTCCAGCCACAGATACGCAGTATTTT
CATSDFPATDTQYF
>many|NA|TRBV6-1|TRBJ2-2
TGTGCCAGCAGTTCTTTTACTGACACCGGGGAGCTGTTTTTT
CASSSFTDTGELFF
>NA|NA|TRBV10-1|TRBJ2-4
TGCGCCAGCAGTGTAGGAGCCAAAAACATTCAGTACTTC
CASSVGAKNIQYF
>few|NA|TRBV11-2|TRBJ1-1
TGTGCCAGCAGCTTAGAGATCGGTACTGAAGCTTTCTTT
CASSLEIGTEAFF
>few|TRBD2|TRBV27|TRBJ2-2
TGTGCCAGCAGCGGACTAGCGGGACGGGTAAACACCGGGGAGCTGTTTTTT
CASSGLAGRVNTGELFF
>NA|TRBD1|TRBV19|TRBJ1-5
TGTGCCAGTAGCCCGGGACAGGGGATTAGACATCAGCCCCAGCATTTT
CASSPGQGIRHQPQHF
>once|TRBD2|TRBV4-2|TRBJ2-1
TGTGCCAGCAGCCTGAGCGGGATTGAGCAGCTCTTC
CASSLSGIEQLF
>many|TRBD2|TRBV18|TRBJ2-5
TGTGCCAGCTCCGCTATAGCGGGGCAAGAGACCCAGTACTTC
CASSAIAGQETQYF
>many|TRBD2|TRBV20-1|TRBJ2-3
TGCAGTGCTAACATACTAGCGGGAATGCCAGATACGCAGTATTTT
CSANILAGMPDTQYF
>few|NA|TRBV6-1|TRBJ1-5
TGTGCCAGCAGTTATGGCGGAGACAATCAGCCCCAGCATTTT
CASSYGGDNQPQHF
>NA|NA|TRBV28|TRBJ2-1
TGTGCCAGCAGTGCCAGGGGCTCCCCGTCCTACAATGAGCAGTTCTTC
CASSARGSPSYNEQFF
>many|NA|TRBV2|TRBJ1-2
TGTGCCAGCAGTGGGGGGTCCTTAGACTATGGCTACACCTTC
CASSGGSLDYGYTF
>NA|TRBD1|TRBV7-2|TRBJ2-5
TGTGCCAGCAGCTTATTCCGGGACAGGGTTGGGACCCAGTACTTC
CASSLFRDRVGTQYF
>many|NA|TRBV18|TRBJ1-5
TGTGCCAGCTCACCACGCGTAAGTCAGCCCCAGCATTTT
CASSPRVSQPQHF
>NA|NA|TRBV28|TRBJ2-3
TGTGCCAGCACAAGCAGACCCTTGTGGGACACAGATACGCAGTATTTT
CASTSRPLWDTDTQYF
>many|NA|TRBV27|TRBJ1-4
TGTGCCAGCAGTTTGATGGGGGGGGAAAAACTGTTTTTT
CASSLMGGEKLFF
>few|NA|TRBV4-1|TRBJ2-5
TGCGCCAGCAGCCCCGAGCAGGGGACACGGGGAGAGACCCAGTACTTC
CASSPEQGTRGETQYF
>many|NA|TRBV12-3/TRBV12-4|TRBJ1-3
TGTGCCAGCAGTGGACAGCACTCTGGAAACACCATATATTTT
CASSGQHSGNTIYF
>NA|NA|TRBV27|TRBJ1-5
TGTGCCAGCAGTTCGAGATCCGGAGGAATCTATCAGCCCCAGCATTTT
CASSSRSGGIYQPQHF
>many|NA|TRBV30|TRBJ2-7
TGTGCCTGTGTACCCCTGGCGGGACTCTACGAGCAGTACTTC
CACVPLAGLYEQYF
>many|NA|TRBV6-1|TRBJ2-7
TGTGCCAGCCTTCGACAGGCCCTATACGAGCAGTACTTC
CASLRQALYEQYF
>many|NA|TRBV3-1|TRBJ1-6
TGTGCCAGCAGCCCGTTACAGGGAAATTCACCCCTCCACTTT
CASSPLQGNSPLHF
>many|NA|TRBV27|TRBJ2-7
TGTGCCAGCAGCCTTAGCGGAATCCCCTACGAGCAGTACTTC
CASSLSGIPYEQYF
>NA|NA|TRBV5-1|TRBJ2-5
TGCGCCAGCAGCTTCGGGGACACGCAAGAGACCCAGTACTTC
CASSFGDTQETQYF